This record concerns one T cell receptor (beta chain) sequence. This clonotype has at least ten counts. This receptor's antigen is unknown. No much larger clone exists at a distance of one base, and base qualities are not known. The treatment or condition tag for this specimen amounts to: live attenuated yellow fever vaccine strain. At every blood-draw timepoint, two biological replicates of bulk PBMCs were collected. PBMCs were isolated from peripheral blood using a standard Ficoll-Paque protocol. TriZol was used to extract RNA from bulk PBMCs, from CD4 and CD8 fractions, and from dextramer-positive and dextramer-negative fractions. The sample was run on an Illumina NovaSeq 6000. TCR cDNA was synthesized by 5'RACE template switching, through which a universal primer site and unique molecular identifiers were introduced. cDNA synthesis was primed from both the TCR alpha and TCR beta constant segments. Library amplification involved two PCR steps, and the second step added sample barcodes and sequencing adapters. Libraries were sequenced on Illumina HiSeq 2500 (2x100 bp) or NovaSeq (2x150 bp). The source study handled its data this way. Reads were demultiplexed and collapsed into UMI consensus sequences with MIGEC, and V(D)J alignment was performed with MiXCR. Vaccine-responding clonotypes were defined with edgeR using replicate PBMC samples, requiring FDR below 0.01 and a log2 fold change above 5 up to day 15. CD4 or CD8 identity was assigned to each bulk clonotype according to whether the clonotype was present at higher abundance in the sequenced CD4 repertoire or the sequenced CD8 repertoire. The raw public reads went through TCRdb reprocessing: fastp at Q25, MiXCR clone calling, in-frame beta chains kept. Every distinct CDR3 protein forms one entry, paired with its most common genes and DNA. The V and J calls here are based on TCRdb, not the publication. For this sample there are about 310,000 distinct CDR3 sequences; around 4% appear just once. Around 22% of the sample goes to the ten largest clones.

The sample originates from a study of T cells after yellow fever vaccination (dated by TCRdb to the late 2010s). Concerning the study at large: The SMART-Seq v4 Ultra Low Input RNA kit was used to prepare libraries from fractions with low cell numbers. Two healthy male donors made up the cohort, one aged 18 to 30 years and the other aged 30 to 40 years. To follow T-cell clones before and after primary and booster YFV17D yellow fever vaccination, bulk TCR alpha and beta repertoires were sequenced over time. Blood was collected at multiple timepoints before and after primary and secondary immunization, and bulk PBMC replicates and cell subsets were isolated. The paper as a whole reports these results and caveats: Most clones expanded after primary vaccination (almost 97% of CD4 and roughly 91% of CD8) were re-detected after the booster, suggesting that broad memory maintenance occurred. Compared with the primary T-cell response, the secondary T-cell response was weaker but faster, peaking on day 5 rather than day 15. A small share of clonotypes occurred in both CD4 and CD8 compartments, likely arising from convergent recombination. Because the study included only a couple of donors, the extent to which the findings can be generalized is limited. Computational filtering was needed because FACS-sorted repertoires could contain abundant contaminating clonotypes from the bulk population.

CDR1 and CDR2, per the germline V gene (reference sequence), are DFQATT and SNEGSKA. V is reduced by 0 bases and J by 4 bases, leaving a spacing of 15 bases between them. The CDR3 measures 15 amino acids from cysteine to phenylalanine. The CDR3 DNA has 45 bases and is translated from base 1. This sequence originates from a man between 18 and 35 years old who received the YFV17D yellow fever vaccine. This specimen consisted of PBMCs, obtained on the day of the yellow fever booster vaccination. The chain is made from TRBV20-1 and TRBJ2-5; the D gene remains uncertain. CDR3 reads: CSARDGRDWRETQYF. The DNA sequence is as follows: TGCAGTGCTAGAGATGGAAGGGATTGGCGAGAGACCCAGTACTTC.